This T cell receptor beta chain was sequenced during a study of T cell changes during pregnancy in multiple sclerosis. Germline V gives CDR1 MNHEY, CDR2 SVGAGI. V lost 4 bases to trimming and J lost 5 bases, with 8 bases between them. This CDR3 has 12 amino acids. The repertoire was sequenced with immunoSEQ multiplex PCR; TCRdb's copy has only in-frame clones and lacks some. The sample records 60,000 or so clones, around nine tenths being singletons. Sequenced material: peripheral blood from another person, used as feeder cells. The chain is built from TRBV6-5 and TRBJ1-1; D gene ambiguous. The sequence was collected from a human donor whose cells served as feeder cells for cultures in a pregnancy study. Written as DNA, the CDR3 is TGTGCCAGCAGTTCCCTTGTAACTGAAGCTTTCTTT. Residues: CASSSLVTEAFF.